This TCR beta chain was captured by sequencing in a study of cytomegalovirus exposure and HLA in healthy donors. PCR involved 60 Vbeta and 13 Jbeta primers. Data came from immunoSEQ multiplex PCR; TCRdb stores just in-frame clones and leaves some out. The repertoire consists of some 140,000 clones, with 80% occurring once and the leading ten covering around 5.2%. The V gene's germline CDR1 is ENHRY and CDR2 SYGVKD. J gave up 3 bases and V 8 bases, and 7 bases lay outside the gene matches. This CDR3 is 13 amino acids long. The genes are TRBV10-3 and TRBJ2-7, with 7 bases lining up with TRBD2. The sequence was collected from a woman between 40 and 50 years old in good health and CMV-seropositive. Sequencing was performed on PBMCs. DNA of the CDR3: TGTGCCATCGGAAGAAGCGGGAACTACGAGCAGTACTTC. It encodes CAIGRSGNYEQYF.